The entry below describes one T cell receptor beta chain. Donors were grouped by their self-reported clinical history. Resolution of symptoms, clearance, or two negative PCRs was present in recovered Cohort 3 donors. The data originate from a study of blood T cell repertoires in COVID-19. Study details: Sources were T cells, B-cell-depleted T cells, or PBMCs; the material itself was cDNA or gDNA.

Original data processing: Cell counts per sample came from amplifying reference gene primers. Profiled with immunoSEQ multiplex PCR; TCRdb holds only in-frame clones, not every one. V and J calls and clone size are given by that table; D and trimming were obtained from the DNA. The sample records about 190,000 clones, 84% being singletons. The specimen was PBMCs or T cells enriched from blood (not recorded which). This sequence originates from a woman aged 25 to 39 who had recovered from COVID-19.

The CDR3 DNA is TGTGCCAGCGCCTTACTAGGCGAGGGTGATACGCAGTATTTT. It yields the protein CASALLGEGDTQYF. The chain employs TRBV19 and TRBJ2-3; TRBD2 is a possible D gene (5 bases). The germline V and J ends were trimmed by 9 bases and 6 bases, with 19 bases remaining between them. From germline, CDR1 is LNHDA and CDR2 SQIVND (reference sequence). The CDR3 is 14 residues long.